This T cell receptor (beta chain) is from a study of radiation and T cells in renal cell carcinoma. Comment on this clone: The antigen is not known.

V lost 8 bases and J 10 bases, leaving 14 bases between the germline ends. The CDR3 length is 11 residues. The germline V gene encodes CDR1 SEHNR and CDR2 FQNEAQ (reference sequence). Noted treatment: 15 Gy SBRT to primary tumor, nephrectomy 4 weeks later. Clones were sequenced by immunoSEQ multiplex PCR, and TCRdb holds only the in-frame ones, with some missing. This sample has roughly 14,000 clones, with 64% found just once. Findings of the study overall: In blood, top tumor clones expanded by 2 weeks, shrinking by 4. Tumor samples were small regions of around 0.91 g. Dominant CDR3 motifs were more common in irradiated tumors than controls.

Sequencing used tumor tissue, obtained from a patient whose treatment included radiotherapy and nephrectomy. This chain uses TRBV7-9 with TRBJ2-5; possible D gene TRBD2, 6 bases. This TCR derives from a woman between 70 and 85 years old with renal cell carcinoma. The CDR3 here is CASQTAGHQYF. As DNA, the CDR3 is TGTGCCAGCCAGACGGCGGGGCACCAGTACTTC.